This is a list of T cell receptor beta chains from one sample in a study of blood T cell repertoires in COVID-19. The repertoire was sequenced with immunoSEQ multiplex PCR; TCRdb's copy has only in-frame clones and lacks some. The sample holds hundreds of thousands of clones, about 90% seen once. The specimen sequenced was peripheral blood. These receptors were taken from a woman between 18 and 29 years old who had recovered from COVID-19. CDR3s include the opening cysteine and the closing phenylalanine or tryptophan. The D gene is left open where the match is weak. Expanded clones get a size class; other rows say once, few or many, or leave the size out.

v_call: TRBV12-5
d_call: TRBD2
j_call: TRBJ2-5
clone_size: -
cdr3_nt: TGTGCTAGTGGTTTCCGGACTAGCGGGCGCCAAGAGACCCAGTACTTC
cdr3_aa: CASGFRTSGRQETQYF

v_call: TRBV9
d_call: -
j_call: TRBJ1-6
clone_size: -
cdr3_nt: TGTGCCAGCACCGATGGCCCCTATAATTCACCCCTCCACTTT
cdr3_aa: CASTDGPYNSPLHF

v_call: TRBV11-2
d_call: -
j_call: TRBJ1-2
clone_size: once
cdr3_nt: TGTGCCAGCAGTACCCAGGAAAACTATGGCTACACCTTC
cdr3_aa: CASSTQENYGYTF

v_call: TRBV7-2
d_call: -
j_call: TRBJ2-5
clone_size: -
cdr3_nt: TGTGCCAGCAGCTTATTTCGTCTAGCGCGGACCCAAGAGACCCAGTACTTC
cdr3_aa: CASSLFRLARTQETQYF

v_call: TRBV19
d_call: TRBD1
j_call: TRBJ2-5
clone_size: -
cdr3_nt: TGTGCCAGTAGTAGACAGGGGAATTACCAAGAGACCCAGTACTTC
cdr3_aa: CASSRQGNYQETQYF

v_call: TRBV19
d_call: TRBD1
j_call: TRBJ1-6
clone_size: -
cdr3_nt: TGTGCCAGTAGTACCCACCGGGACAGGGTCACGTCCCTCCACTTT
cdr3_aa: CASSTHRDRVTSLHF

v_call: TRBV6-2/TRBV6-3
d_call: -
j_call: TRBJ2-1
clone_size: -
cdr3_nt: TGTGCCAGCAGTTACGTGCAGGGCTCCTACAATGAGCAGTTCTTC
cdr3_aa: CASSYVQGSYNEQFF

v_call: TRBV3-1/TRBV3-2
d_call: -
j_call: TRBJ1-3
clone_size: few
cdr3_nt: TGTGCCAGCAGCCAAGACAGGGTGTCAACTGGAAACACCATATATTTT
cdr3_aa: CASSQDRVSTGNTIYF

v_call: TRBV11-2
d_call: -
j_call: TRBJ1-1
clone_size: -
cdr3_nt: TGTGCCAGCAGCTTAGCTTCGAACACTGAAGCTTTCTTT
cdr3_aa: CASSLASNTEAFF

v_call: TRBV27
d_call: -
j_call: TRBJ2-3
clone_size: -
cdr3_nt: TGTGCCAGCAGTTTTCAATCGTCGGGAGATACGCAGTATTTT
cdr3_aa: CASSFQSSGDTQYF

v_call: TRBV7-9
d_call: TRBD2
j_call: TRBJ2-5
clone_size: many
cdr3_nt: TGTGCCAGCAGCTTAGTTGGTAGCGGGGGTGGCGAGACCCAGTACTTC
cdr3_aa: CASSLVGSGGGETQYF

v_call: TRBV5-6
d_call: TRBD1
j_call: TRBJ2-2
clone_size: -
cdr3_nt: TGTGCCAGCAGCATGGACAGGGGGCTAGTGAACACCGGGGAGCTGTTTTTT
cdr3_aa: CASSMDRGLVNTGELFF

v_call: TRBV12-5
d_call: -
j_call: TRBJ1-6
clone_size: -
cdr3_nt: TGTGCTAGTGGTTTCGAGGGGGGGAGTTCACCCCTCCACTTT
cdr3_aa: CASGFEGGSSPLHF

v_call: TRBV2
d_call: -
j_call: TRBJ1-2
clone_size: -
cdr3_nt: TGTGCCAGCTGCACCGACAAAAACTATGGCTACACCTTC
cdr3_aa: CASCTDKNYGYTF

v_call: TRBV18
d_call: -
j_call: TRBJ2-2
clone_size: few
cdr3_nt: TGTGCCAGCTCACCACCAAGGGGCGATGACACCGGGGAGCTGTTTTTT
cdr3_aa: CASSPPRGDDTGELFF

v_call: TRBV5-4
d_call: TRBD2
j_call: TRBJ2-1
clone_size: -
cdr3_nt: TGTGCCAGCAGACAGGGACTAGCGGGAACGGCATTCGATGAGCAGTTCTTC
cdr3_aa: CASRQGLAGTAFDEQFF

v_call: TRBV24-1
d_call: -
j_call: TRBJ1-2
clone_size: -
cdr3_nt: TGTGCCACCAGTGACCATGGTACCCGGGACACCGCGAACTATGGCTACACCTTC
cdr3_aa: CATSDHGTRDTANYGYTF

v_call: TRBV19
d_call: TRBD2
j_call: TRBJ2-2
clone_size: -
cdr3_nt: TGTGCCAGTAGTCACAATAGCGGGAGGGCCCATTACGAGTGGCCCGGGGAGCTGTTTTTT
cdr3_aa: CASSHNSGRAHYEWPGELFF

v_call: TRBV11-2
d_call: TRBD1
j_call: TRBJ2-3
clone_size: -
cdr3_nt: TGTGCCAGCAGCTCCGGACAGGAACCTAGCACAGATACGCAGTATTTT
cdr3_aa: CASSSGQEPSTDTQYF

v_call: TRBV5-6
d_call: -
j_call: TRBJ2-1
clone_size: once
cdr3_nt: TGTGCCAGCAGCCTTTTGCCTACTGGTGAGCAGTTCTTC
cdr3_aa: CASSLLPTGEQFF

v_call: TRBV7-2
d_call: -
j_call: TRBJ2-1
clone_size: -
cdr3_nt: TGTGCCAGCAGCTTAGCATCGGAGGGCCCGAATGAGCAGTTCTTC
cdr3_aa: CASSLASEGPNEQFF

v_call: TRBV4-3
d_call: TRBD1
j_call: TRBJ1-2
clone_size: once
cdr3_nt: TGCGCCAGCAGCCAAGAGGACAGGACAAACTATGGCTACACCTTC
cdr3_aa: CASSQEDRTNYGYTF

v_call: TRBV24-1
d_call: -
j_call: TRBJ2-2
clone_size: -
cdr3_nt: TGTGCCACCAGTGATTTGCTACGGGGAGGGGAGCTGTTTTTT
cdr3_aa: CATSDLLRGGELFF

v_call: TRBV24-1
d_call: TRBD1
j_call: TRBJ2-3
clone_size: -
cdr3_nt: TGTGCCACCAGTGATCAGACAGGGGACGGGGTGGCAGATACGCAGTATTTT
cdr3_aa: CATSDQTGDGVADTQYF

v_call: TRBV6-2/TRBV6-3
d_call: -
j_call: TRBJ1-4
clone_size: -
cdr3_nt: TGTGCCAGCAGCCCCACAGGAGGGTTAGCATCGGTTCGAGAAAAACTGTTTTTT
cdr3_aa: CASSPTGGLASVREKLFF

v_call: TRBV5-4
d_call: -
j_call: TRBJ2-2
clone_size: -
cdr3_nt: TGTGCCAGCAGCTTTCAGGGTTTCGCCGGGGAGCTGTTTTTT
cdr3_aa: CASSFQGFAGELFF

v_call: TRBV19
d_call: -
j_call: TRBJ1-2
clone_size: -
cdr3_nt: TGTGCCAGTAGTATAGAGTTGACAGGCGCTAACTATGGCTACACCTTC
cdr3_aa: CASSIELTGANYGYTF

v_call: TRBV15
d_call: -
j_call: TRBJ1-3
clone_size: -
cdr3_nt: TGTGCCACCAGCAGAGACAGGTTTGACGGAAACACCATATATTTT
cdr3_aa: CATSRDRFDGNTIYF

v_call: TRBV10-3
d_call: -
j_call: TRBJ2-1
clone_size: once
cdr3_nt: TGTGCCATCAGTGAGTTACTAGAGTACAATGAGCAGTTCTTC
cdr3_aa: CAISELLEYNEQFF

v_call: TRBV5-5
d_call: TRBD1
j_call: TRBJ1-6
clone_size: -
cdr3_nt: TGTGCCAGCAGCTGGACAGGGGAGTTGAATAATTCACCCCTCCACTTT
cdr3_aa: CASSWTGELNNSPLHF

v_call: TRBV6-5
d_call: -
j_call: TRBJ2-3
clone_size: -
cdr3_nt: TGTGCCAGCAGTTACAGCTTTAGCACGGGGAAAGATACGCAGTATTTT
cdr3_aa: CASSYSFSTGKDTQYF

v_call: TRBV20-1
d_call: -
j_call: TRBJ2-5
clone_size: -
cdr3_nt: TGCAGTGCTAGTGGGGACATCCAAGAGACCCAGTACTTC
cdr3_aa: CSASGDIQETQYF